This TCR beta chain was sequenced in a study of Graves' ophthalmopathy and Graves' hyperthyroidism. This clonotype was counted ten times or more. Investigators amplified TCR beta CDR3 regions from RNA transcripts. HTBI-primed first-round RT-PCR preceded second-round multiplex PCR. TCRdb re-analysed the multiplex PCR reads in MiXCR, keeping a single row per CDR3 protein. The sample carries 600,000 to 700,000 distinct CDR3 sequences, about 40% recorded once. The origin of this receptor is an adult man with Graves' ophthalmopathy. Source material: peripheral blood.

The CDR3 nucleotides read TGTGCCAGTAGTGTCGAACTCTGGCTCTCTGGGGCCAACGTCCTGACTTTC. Translated, it gives CASSVELWLSGANVLTF. The rearrangement uses TRBV19 and TRBJ2-6; no clear D. The germline V gene encodes CDR1 LNHDA and CDR2 SQIVND (reference sequence). The germline V and J ends were trimmed by 5 bases and 0 bases, with 14 bases remaining between them. The CDR3 is made up of 17 amino acids.